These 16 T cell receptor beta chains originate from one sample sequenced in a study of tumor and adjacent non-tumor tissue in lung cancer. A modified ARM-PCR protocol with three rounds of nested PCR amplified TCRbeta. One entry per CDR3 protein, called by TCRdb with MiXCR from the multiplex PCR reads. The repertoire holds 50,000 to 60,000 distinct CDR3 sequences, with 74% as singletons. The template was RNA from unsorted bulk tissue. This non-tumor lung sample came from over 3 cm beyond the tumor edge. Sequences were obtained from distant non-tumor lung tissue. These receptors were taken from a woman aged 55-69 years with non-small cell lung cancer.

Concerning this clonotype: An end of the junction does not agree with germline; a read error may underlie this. CDR3 protein: CASNLGSSSNEQFF. The CDR3 region has the DNA TGTGCCAGCAACTTGGGGAGCTCCTCCAATGAGCAGTTCTTC. This sequence joins TRBV5-4 and TRBJ2-1; D is perhaps TRBD2 (5 bases). There are 14 residues in the CDR3. Germline lookup yields CDR1 SGHNT and CDR2 YYREEE (reference sequence). Supplemented by reference TRBV5-4 and TRBJ2-1, the full variable domain reads ETGVTQSPTHLIKTRGQQVTLRCSSQSGHNTVSWYQQALGQGPQFIFQYYREEENGRGNFPPRFSGLQFPNYSSELNVNALELDDSALYLCASNLGSSSNEQFFGPGTRLTVL.

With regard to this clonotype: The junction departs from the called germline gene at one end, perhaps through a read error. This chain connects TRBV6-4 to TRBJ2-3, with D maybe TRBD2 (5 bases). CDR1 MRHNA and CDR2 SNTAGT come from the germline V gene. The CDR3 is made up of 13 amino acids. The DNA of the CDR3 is TGTGCCAGCAGTTATCGGGGAACAGATACACAGTATTTT. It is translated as CASSYRGTDTQYF.

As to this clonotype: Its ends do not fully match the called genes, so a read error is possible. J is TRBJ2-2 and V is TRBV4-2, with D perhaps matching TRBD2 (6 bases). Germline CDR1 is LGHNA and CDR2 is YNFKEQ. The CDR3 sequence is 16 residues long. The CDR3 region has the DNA TGTGCCCGCAGCCAAGGTGTGGGGGGGAACACCGGGGAGCTGTTTTTT. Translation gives CARSQGVGGNTGELFF.

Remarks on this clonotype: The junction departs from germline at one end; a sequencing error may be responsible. In nucleotides, the CDR3 is TGTGCCAGCAGCTCACACGGGCCCCGAGTCGGGGGGCTGTTTTTT. Translation gives CASSSHGPRVGGLFF. The rearrangement links TRBV28 to TRBJ2-2; tentatively, D is TRBD2 (6 bases). Germline assignment: CDR1 MDHEN and CDR2 SYDVKM. This CDR3 is 15 amino acids long.

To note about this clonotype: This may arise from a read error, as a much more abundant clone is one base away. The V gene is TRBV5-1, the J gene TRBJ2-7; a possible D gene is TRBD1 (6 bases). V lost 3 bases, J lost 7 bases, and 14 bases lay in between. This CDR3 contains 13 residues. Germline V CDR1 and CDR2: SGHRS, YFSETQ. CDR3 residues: CASSSGIGTEQYF. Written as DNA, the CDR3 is TGCGCCAGCAGCTCCGGGATAGGGACAGAGCAGTACTTC.

CDR3 nucleotides: TGTGCCAGCAGCTTAGCTACGAGGACCTACGAGCAGTACTTC. Protein: CASSLATRTYEQYF. The rearrangement joins TRBV11-3 to TRBJ2-7; D ambiguous. The CDR3 sequence is 14 residues long. Germline V lookup: CDR1 SGHNT, CDR2 YENEEA. The V end was cut by 1 base, the J end by 2 bases, with 9 bases between.

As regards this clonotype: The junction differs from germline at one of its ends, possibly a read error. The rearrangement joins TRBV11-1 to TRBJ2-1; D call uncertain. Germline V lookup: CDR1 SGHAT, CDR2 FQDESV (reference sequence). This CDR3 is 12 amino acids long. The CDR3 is CASSFCGFEQFF. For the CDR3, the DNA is TGTGCCAGCAGCTTTTGTGGGTTCGAGCAATTCTTC.

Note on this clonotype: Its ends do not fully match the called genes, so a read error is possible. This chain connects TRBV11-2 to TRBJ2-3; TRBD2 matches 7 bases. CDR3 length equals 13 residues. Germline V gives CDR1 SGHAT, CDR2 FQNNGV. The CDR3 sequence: CARSLAGGDAQYF. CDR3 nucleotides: TGTGCCCGCAGCTTAGCGGGTGGGGATGCGCAGTATTTT.

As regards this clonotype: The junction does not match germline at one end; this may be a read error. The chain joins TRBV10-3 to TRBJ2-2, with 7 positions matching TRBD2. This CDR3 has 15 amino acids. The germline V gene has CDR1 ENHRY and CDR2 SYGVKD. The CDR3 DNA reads TGTGCCATCAGTGAGATCGGGGGGTCGGGCGGGGAGCTGTTTTTC. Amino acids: CAISEIGGSGGELFF.

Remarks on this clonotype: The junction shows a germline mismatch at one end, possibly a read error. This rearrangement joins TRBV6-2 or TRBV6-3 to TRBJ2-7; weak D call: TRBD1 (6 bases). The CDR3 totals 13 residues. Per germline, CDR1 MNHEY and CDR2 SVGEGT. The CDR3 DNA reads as TGTGCCAGCGGTTCCTCTGGGGGCTACGAGCGGTACTTC. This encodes CASGSSGGYERYF.

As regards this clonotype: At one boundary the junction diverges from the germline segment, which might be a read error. In nucleotides, the CDR3 is TGTGCCAGTAGTTACGCCGGGAATGAGCACTTCTTC. Translating it yields CASSYAGNEHFF. The chain links TRBV6-2 or TRBV6-3 to TRBJ2-1; TRBD2 might be the D (5 bases). This CDR3 region has 12 residues. Germline V gene data show CDR1 as MNHEY and CDR2 as SVGEGT.

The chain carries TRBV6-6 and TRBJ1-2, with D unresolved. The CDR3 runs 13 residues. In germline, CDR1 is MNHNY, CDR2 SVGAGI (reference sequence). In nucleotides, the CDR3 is TGTGTCATCAGTCTGGACCCTAACTATGGCTACACCTTC. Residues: CVISLDPNYGYTF.

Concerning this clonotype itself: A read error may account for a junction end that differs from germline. CDR3 in DNA: TGTGCCATCGCGGGGGGTAGCAATCAACCCCAGCTTTTT. This gives the protein CAIAGGSNQPQLF. This sequence joins TRBV10-3 and TRBJ1-5, with a possible D match to TRBD1 (5 bases). This CDR3 is 13 amino acids long. The germline V gene encodes CDR1 ENHRY and CDR2 SYGVKD.

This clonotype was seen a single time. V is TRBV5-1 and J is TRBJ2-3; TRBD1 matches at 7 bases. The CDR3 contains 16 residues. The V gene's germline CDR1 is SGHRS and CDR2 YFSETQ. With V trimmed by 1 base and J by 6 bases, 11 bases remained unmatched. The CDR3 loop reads CASSLSTTGSVDTQYF. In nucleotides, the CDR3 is TGCGCCAGCAGCTTGAGTACGACAGGGTCGGTCGATACGCAGTATTTT.

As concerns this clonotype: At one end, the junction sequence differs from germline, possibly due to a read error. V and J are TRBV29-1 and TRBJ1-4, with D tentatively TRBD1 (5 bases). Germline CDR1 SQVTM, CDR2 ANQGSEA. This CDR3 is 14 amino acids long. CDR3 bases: TGCACCGTTGAAGGGTCCAGGGATAATGAAAAACTGTTTTTT. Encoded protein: CTVEGSRDNEKLFF.

The CDR3 sequence: CARIPIQRESYNEQFF. The CDR3, as DNA: TGTGCCAGGATCCCAATTCAGCGGGAGTCATACAATGAGCAGTTCTTC. The V call is TRBV4-2, the J call TRBJ2-1, with 8 bases identical to TRBD2. The CDR3 consists of 16 residues. The germline CDR1 and CDR2 sequences are LGHNA and YNFKEQ. Losses at the gene ends were 9 bases for V and 4 bases for J; bases not matched to a gene: 14.